This record looks at one T cell receptor (beta chain) sequence and its context. Preparation of the TCRbeta library involved a method that used unique molecular identifiers. TCRdb ran MiXCR on the PCR reads and lists one entry per CDR3 protein. The sample contains approximately 340,000 distinct CDR3 sequences, 9% to 12% of which appear only once. The sample belongs to a study of T-cell reconstitution after alpha-beta-depleted transplantation in children. The CDR3 runs 16 residues. Germline CDR1 and CDR2: SEHNR and FQNEAQ (reference sequence). The trim removed 6 bases at V and 8 bases at J, leaving 16 bases unmatched.

This sequence was found in a human donor who donated a stem cell graft to a child with acute lymphoblastic leukemia. J is TRBJ2-1 and V is TRBV7-9; 7 bases are shared with TRBD2. Sequenced material: PBMCs from the stem cell graft donor, taken from the stem cell graft. The CDR3 reads CASSPPTSATRYEQFF. The CDR3 DNA reads TGTGCCAGCAGTCCTCCAACTAGCGCGACTCGTTATGAGCAGTTCTTC.